The 18 T cell receptor beta chains below were found in one sample sequenced in a study of shared clonotypes between healthy human individuals. Using immunoSEQ multiplex PCR, the repertoire was profiled, and TCRdb retains in-frame clones only, with some absent. The table records millions of clones, approximately 90% of them present only once. The sequenced sample consisted of naive CD4+ T cells sorted from blood. Subset described: CD45RA+ positively selected. These receptors were taken from a young man in good health.

This clone was recorded a few times. The J gene is TRBJ2-7, the V gene TRBV10-2, with 7 nucleotides matching TRBD1. CDR1 is WSHSY, CDR2 SAAADI, per germline. CDR3 length: 17 residues. Trimming removed 7 bases from V and 0 bases from J; junction bases left unmatched: 15. Here the CDR3 reads CASKPAVGQDLSYEQYF. CDR3 bases: TGCGCCAGCAAACCAGCAGTAGGACAGGACCTCTCCTACGAGCAGTACTTC.

J is TRBJ1-2 and V is TRBV5-4, with a tentative D call TRBD1 (5 bases). V was pared by 4 bases and J by 7 bases, with 14 bases between. The CDR3 extends over 13 amino acids. The germline gives CDR1 SGHNT, CDR2 YYREEE (reference sequence). This CDR3 is CASSREGRIGYTF. DNA for the CDR3: TGTGCCAGCAGCCGGGAGGGGAGGATTGGCTACACCTTC.

The chain couples TRBV27 to TRBJ2-7, with D hard to call. The ends were cut back, 10 bases at V and 2 bases at J, with 12 bases in the middle. The CDR3 loop spans 12 amino acids. Germline loops: CDR1 MNHEY, CDR2 SMNVEV (reference sequence). CDR3 amino acids: CATGRSAYEQYF. CDR3 DNA sequence: TGTGCCACAGGAAGGAGCGCCTACGAGCAGTACTTC.

The V gene is TRBV7-2, the J gene TRBJ1-5, with D unresolved. The CDR3 is made up of 13 amino acids. CDR1 and CDR2 from the germline V gene are SGHTA and FQGNSA. V was shortened by 1 base and J by 3 bases, with 4 bases between the two germline ends. CDR3 sequence: CASSLDINQPQHF. The CDR3 coding sequence is TGTGCCAGCAGCTTAGATATCAATCAGCCCCAGCATTTT.

The chain recombines TRBV30 with TRBJ2-5; D not certain. V was pared by 1 base and J by 5 bases, with 11 bases between. The CDR3 is 13 residues long. CDR1 and CDR2 from the germline V gene are GTSNPN and SVGIG (reference sequence). This CDR3 reads CAWSASGPETQYF. The CDR3 region has the DNA TGTGCCTGGAGTGCGTCTGGTCCGGAGACCCAGTACTTC.

The chain recombines TRBV7-9 with TRBJ1-2; D is uncertain. Per the germline V gene, CDR1 is SEHNR and CDR2 is FQNEAQ (reference sequence). The V end was cut by 6 bases, the J end by 2 bases, with 10 bases between. The CDR3 covers 13 residues. This CDR3 is CASSLRINYGYTF. CDR3 coding DNA: TGTGCCAGCAGTCTCCGTATCAACTATGGCTACACCTTC.

The J gene is TRBJ2-5, the V gene TRBV4-1, with a possible D match to TRBD2 (5 bases). Germline assignment: CDR1 MGHRA and CDR2 YSYEKL. Trimming cost V 5 bases and J 2 bases, with 18 bases left between them. CDR3 length equals 16 residues. In DNA, the CDR3 is TGCGCCAGCAGCTCAATGTCTCGGACTTTTCAAGAGACCCAGTACTTC. Translation gives CASSSMSRTFQETQYF.

The chain uses TRBV4-2 and TRBJ2-1; TRBD2 matches at 14 bases. V gave up 4 bases and J gave up 7 bases; unmatched junction bases: 6. This CDR3 spans 16 amino acids. Per germline, CDR1 LGHNA and CDR2 YNFKEQ. The CDR3 is CASSLTSGGALNEQFF. The CDR3 DNA is TGTGCCAGCAGCCTGACTAGCGGGGGGGCACTTAATGAGCAGTTCTTC.

The chain employs TRBV10-2 and TRBJ2-2, with D possibly matching TRBD1 (7 bases). The CDR3 runs to 15 residues. Between the trimmed V and J ends, which lost 4 bases and 4 bases, there was a span of 13 bases. Per the germline V gene, CDR1 is WSHSY and CDR2 is SAAADI. The CDR3, as DNA: TGCGCCAGCAGTGTATCAGGGGGAGGCACCGGGGAGCTGTTTTTT. Translating gives CASSVSGGGTGELFF.

The rearrangement links TRBV15 to TRBJ2-2, with D uncertain. V was shortened by 0 bases and J by 6 bases, with 11 bases between the two germline ends. This CDR3 is 15 amino acids long. Germline V gene lookup returns CDR1 LNHNV and CDR2 YYDKDF (reference sequence). CDR3 protein: CATSRERYTAGELFF. The CDR3 nucleotides read TGTGCCACCAGCAGAGAAAGGTATACGGCCGGGGAGCTGTTTTTT.

To note about this clone: At one end, the junction sequence differs from germline, possibly due to a read error. This chain links TRBV6-6 with TRBJ1-1, with D perhaps TRBD1 (5 bases). The CDR3 is made up of 13 amino acids. Germline loops: CDR1 MNHNY, CDR2 SVGAGI (reference sequence). This CDR3 reads CASSYPIGGIWDF. CDR3 nucleotides: TGTGCCAGCAGTTACCCGATTGGGGGGATATGGGACTTT.

This clone has just a few counts. The chain's CDR3 is CASSPPRRGGDWTEAFF. The CDR3 nucleotides read TGTGCCAGCTCACCGCCGAGGCGGGGAGGGGATTGGACTGAAGCTTTCTTT. The chain carries TRBV18 and TRBJ1-1, with TRBD1 as a possible D gene (5 bases). V lost 3 bases and J lost 5, with 22 bases in between. CDR3 length equals 17 residues. The germline V gene encodes CDR1 KGHSH and CDR2 LQKENI.

This clone was found a few times. The V call is TRBV5-6, the J call TRBJ1-6; a possible D gene is TRBD1 (5 bases). V lost 0 bases, J lost 8 bases, and 9 bases lay in between. Germline V gene sequence: CDR1 SGHDT, CDR2 YYEEEE. The CDR3 runs to 14 residues. The CDR3: CASSLEGLHSPLHF. The CDR3 nucleotides are TGTGCCAGCAGCTTGGAGGGACTGCATTCACCCCTCCACTTT.

This chain uses TRBV18 with TRBJ2-1; D not resolved. The CDR3 has 14 residues. Germline V gene sequence: CDR1 KGHSH, CDR2 LQKENI. Trimming stripped 1 base from V and 6 bases from J, with 10 bases between. The CDR3 DNA follows: TGTGCCAGCTCACCACGAACCGGGTCCAATGAGCAGTTCTTC. Protein product: CASSPRTGSNEQFF.

The rearrangement joins TRBV27 to TRBJ2-3, with 10 bases fitting TRBD1. Germline lookup yields CDR1 MNHEY and CDR2 SMNVEV (reference sequence). This CDR3 region has 15 residues. V shed 5 bases, J shed 11 bases, and the junction held 13 bases outside the gene matches. The CDR3 nucleotides read TGTGCCAGCAGTCCGGGACAGGGGTTCCCCAATGAGCAGTATTTT. Encoded protein: CASSPGQGFPNEQYF.

The chain carries TRBV5-1 and TRBJ2-1; 8 bases are shared with TRBD1. V shed 6 bases and J 2 bases; nucleotides not matched to a gene: 7. Germline values: CDR1 SGHRS, CDR2 YFSETQ. CDR3 length: 15 amino acids. The CDR3: CASTPTGVTYNEQFF. DNA for the CDR3: TGCGCCAGCACCCCGACAGGGGTCACCTACAATGAGCAGTTCTTC. Together with reference TRBV5-1 and TRBJ2-1, the CDR3 gives the full variable domain: KAGVTQTPRYLIKTRGQQVTLSCSPISGHRSVSWYQQTPGQGLQFLFEYFSETQRNKGNFPGRFSGRQFSNSRSEMNVSTLELGDSALYLCASTPTGVTYNEQFFGPGTRLTVL.

The chain joins TRBV4-1 to TRBJ2-3; possibly TRBD1 for D (6 bases). The CDR3 runs to 14 residues. Trimming removed 2 bases from V and 3 bases from J, with 9 bases in between. Germline V gene sequence: CDR1 MGHRA, CDR2 YSYEKL. The CDR3 coding sequence is TGCGCCAGCAGCCAATGGGACACTACAGATACGCAGTATTTT. Translating it yields CASSQWDTTDTQYF.

V usage is TRBV28 and J usage is TRBJ2-5; 11 nucleotides align to TRBD2. There are 17 residues in the CDR3. V was pared by 1 base and J by 6 bases, with 10 bases of the junction left unmatched. Germline V CDR1 and CDR2: MDHEN, SYDVKM. CDR3 sequence: CASSLFFIAGGPKTQYF. CDR3 nucleotide sequence: TGTGCCAGCAGTTTATTCTTCATAGCGGGGGGGCCGAAGACCCAGTACTTC.